Here is one TCR beta chain with its context. V lost 2 bases, J lost 2 bases, and 13 bases lay in between. Per germline, CDR1 MNHNS and CDR2 SASEGT. The CDR3 has 15 residues. TCRdb re-analysed the RT-PCR reads in MiXCR, keeping a single row per CDR3 protein. The sample lists roughly 940,000 distinct CDR3 sequences; roughly 18% were seen once. These data belong to a study of patients and donors after allogeneic stem cell transplantation. The clonotype was recovered from a human donor who was either an allogeneic HSCT recipient or a stem cell or donor lymphocyte infusion donor (not recorded which). It is not recorded whose cells these are; they may come from a transplant donor. The chain couples TRBV6-1 to TRBJ2-7; no definite D call. Source material: blood, either unsorted or a sorted T cell fraction (not recorded which). The CDR3 coding sequence is TGTGCCAGCAGTGAAATGGAGCTCCTAACCTACGAGCAGTACTTC. Translating it yields CASSEMELLTYEQYF.